Described below is a single T cell receptor beta chain sequence and its context. The antigen is unknown. This entry is derived from a study of resident and recirculating memory T cells in vitiligo. As for the study in general: Genomic DNA was extracted from whole homogenized samples, with no cell sorting.

The CDR3 totals 19 residues. In germline, CDR1 is SGHNT, CDR2 YYREEE (reference sequence). Deletions cut 4 bases from V and 2 bases from J, with 27 bases between. Sequencing was performed with immunoSEQ multiplex PCR; in TCRdb, only in-frame clones are kept and a portion is missing. The sample lists 70,000 to 75,000 clones, about nine tenths seen once, with 4.9% in the top ten. The study, taken as a whole, reports: Different lesions suggested infiltration by different T cell clones. Vitiligo lesions lacked a unique dominant clone, and clonality varied.

Stable vitiligo meant no lesion change over the previous 6 months. The TCR was taken from a male donor with vitiligo. Sequencing was carried out using blood. The chain recombines TRBV5-4 with TRBJ1-1; D call uncertain. The CDR3 sequence is CASSLARVATVAFNTEAFF. CDR3 DNA sequence: TGTGCCAGCAGCCTGGCCCGGGTGGCGACGGTCGCATTTAACACTGAAGCTTTCTTT.